This T cell receptor beta chain was sequenced during a study of T-cell memory formation after mild COVID-19. Study results and limitations: Mainly in CM and EM were contracting CD4+ clones; CD8+ were in EMRA.

TCRdb itself ran the 5' RACE reads through MiXCR, one entry per CDR3 protein. The table has around 200,000 distinct CDR3 sequences, around 21% seen once. This clonotype has more than one count but fewer than ten. No antigen is known for it. The source is an adult woman who had mild COVID-19 (a few samples of this study predate the infection). Cell type and time point are not known. The sequenced sample was PBMCs or a T cell subset sorted from them (not recorded which).

The CDR3 loop is CASNSDSGTDTQYF. Written as DNA, the CDR3 is TGTGCCAGCAACTCGGACAGCGGCACAGATACGCAGTATTTT. This chain joins TRBV12-3 or TRBV12-4 and TRBJ2-3; D possibly corresponds to TRBD1 (6 bases). CDR3 size: 14 residues. With 7 bases removed from V and 1 base from J, the gap between germline ends came to 12 bases.